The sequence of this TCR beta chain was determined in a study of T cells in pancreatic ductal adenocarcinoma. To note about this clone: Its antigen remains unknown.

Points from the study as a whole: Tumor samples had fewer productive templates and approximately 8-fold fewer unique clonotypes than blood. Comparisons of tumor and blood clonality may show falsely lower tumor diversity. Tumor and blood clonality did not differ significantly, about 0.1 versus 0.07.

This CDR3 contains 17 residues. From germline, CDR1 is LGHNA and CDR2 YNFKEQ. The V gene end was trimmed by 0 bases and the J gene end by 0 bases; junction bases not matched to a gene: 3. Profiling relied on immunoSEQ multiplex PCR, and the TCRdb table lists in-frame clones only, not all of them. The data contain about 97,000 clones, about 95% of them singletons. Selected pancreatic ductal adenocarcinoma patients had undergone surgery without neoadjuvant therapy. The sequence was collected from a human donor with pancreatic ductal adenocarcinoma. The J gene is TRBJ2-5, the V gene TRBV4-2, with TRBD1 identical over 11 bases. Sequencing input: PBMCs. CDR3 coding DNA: TGTGCCAGCAGCCAAGAGTGGGGACAGGGGGACCAAGAGACCCAGTACTTC. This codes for CASSQEWGQGDQETQYF.